The present T cell receptor beta chain was sequenced within a study of CD4 and CD8 cells across lung adenocarcinoma regions. Localized lung adenocarcinoma, a non-small cell lung cancer, affected the donors. Germline V gene lookup returns CDR1 MNHEY and CDR2 SVGAGI. The germline V and J ends were trimmed by 6 bases and 7 bases, with 23 bases remaining between them. The CDR3 loop spans 16 amino acids. Using its own MiXCR run on the PCR reads, TCRdb lists one record per CDR3 protein. Among 13,000 or so distinct CDR3 sequences listed, about 45% were seen once. This chain connects TRBV6-5 to TRBJ2-3; D is possibly TRBD1 (6 bases). Specimen: CD8+ T cells from the margin of a lung tumor. This receptor was obtained from a male donor with lung adenocarcinoma. The CD4 and CD8 labels of this study may be unreliable. The CDR3, as DNA: TGTGCCAGCAGCTCTACTCAGGGGTCATTCGTGAATACGCAGTATTTT. Protein: CASSSTQGSFVNTQYF.